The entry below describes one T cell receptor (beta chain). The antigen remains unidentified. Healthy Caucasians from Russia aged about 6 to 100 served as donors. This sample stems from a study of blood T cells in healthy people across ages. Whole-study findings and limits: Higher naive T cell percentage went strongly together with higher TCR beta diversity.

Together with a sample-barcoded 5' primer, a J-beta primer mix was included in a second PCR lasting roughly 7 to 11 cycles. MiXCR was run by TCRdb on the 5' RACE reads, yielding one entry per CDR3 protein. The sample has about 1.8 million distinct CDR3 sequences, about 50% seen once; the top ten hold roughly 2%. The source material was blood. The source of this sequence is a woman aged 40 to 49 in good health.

The CDR3 protein is CASSQDVWDGGFRYEQFF. DNA for the CDR3: TGTGCCAGCAGCCAAGATGTTTGGGACGGGGGGTTTAGGTATGAGCAGTTCTTC. The genes are TRBV3-1 and TRBJ2-1, with 7 positions matching TRBD2. The germline V gene has CDR1 LGHDT and CDR2 YNNKEL (reference sequence). This CDR3 has 18 residues. The junction had 16 bases not matched to a gene; V was cut back by 0 bases and J by 8 bases.